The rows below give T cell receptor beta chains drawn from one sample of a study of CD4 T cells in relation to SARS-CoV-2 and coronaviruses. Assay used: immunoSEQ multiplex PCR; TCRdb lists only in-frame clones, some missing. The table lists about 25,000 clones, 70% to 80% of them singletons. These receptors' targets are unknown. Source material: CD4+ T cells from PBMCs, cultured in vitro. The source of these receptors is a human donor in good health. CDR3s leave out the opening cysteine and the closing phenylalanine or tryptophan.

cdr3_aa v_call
ASSGRDRGSYT TRBV5-1
ASRLNRDYGYT TRBV27
ASSKVKASGGDLATYEQY TRBV21-1
ASSHPGQGNGYT TRBV4-1
ASSGGGSRYTTDTQY TRBV3-1/TRBV3-2
ASSPGGFRTGNTIY TRBV7-9
ASSQDQVYGYT TRBV4-3
ASSLTGGTDTQY TRBV7-9
SVDTELGYNEQF TRBV29-1
ASSHEGAVAHGYT TRBV3-1/TRBV3-2
AGTASGANVLT TRBV5-6
ASSLAAAINTEAF TRBV5-4
ASSYSRQGGGYT TRBV6-2/TRBV6-3
ASTEQGANNEQF TRBV7-2
ASSSPRMEQY TRBV13
AWSVVGISYNEQF TRBV30
ASSPRLGRTDTQY TRBV3-1/TRBV3-2
ASSFGQDSSYEQY TRBV5-5
ASSLDGGSGTSTDTQY TRBV5-4
ASSLQGWGQALYEQY TRBV5-1
ASSLYSWDRGDQPQH TRBV7-9
ASSLVAVSGNTIY TRBV7-2
AGGSGQLIYEKLF TRBV2
ASSRGQGGNEQF TRBV18
ASSPHPSGSTDTQY TRBV7-2
ASSQAGRYT TRBV3-1/TRBV3-2
AVQGQNTGELF TRBV12-3/TRBV12-4
ASSFEDTNQPQH TRBV5-5
ASSPGSGTSGSQETQY TRBV3-1/TRBV3-2
ATQDRGTYTDTQY TRBV6-5
ASSRYAGARDEKLF TRBV4-1
ASSYATQGGYGYT TRBV6-5
ASTRGGTPSYEQY TRBV11-2
ASSLVGQGPGGYT TRBV5-4
ASSVGAGHTDTQY TRBV9
ASSDLTRTDTQY TRBV7-2
ASSLAGALQETQY TRBV7-9
ASSYRQDHEIYGYT TRBV7-8
ASSEGREATGYNEQF TRBV6-4
ASSADGDSNQPQH TRBV9
ASSQDVGGTGNTIY TRBV3-1/TRBV3-2
AISSTVGLLVTDTQY TRBV10-3
SAGQASIQY TRBV20-1
SVEAPRQWAF TRBV29-1
ASSYPDCYSNQPQH TRBV6-9
ASSDRGGSPLH TRBV6-1
ASRPQGARTGELF TRBV19
ASCTRGTGELF TRBV12-3/TRBV12-4
ATLSGVEADTQY TRBV19
ASSLVALQETQY TRBV5-6
ASSPRAGELF TRBV3-1/TRBV3-2
ASSGGTVGNEKLF TRBV7-8
SVAAGSETQY TRBV29-1
ASRETGLTEAF TRBV19